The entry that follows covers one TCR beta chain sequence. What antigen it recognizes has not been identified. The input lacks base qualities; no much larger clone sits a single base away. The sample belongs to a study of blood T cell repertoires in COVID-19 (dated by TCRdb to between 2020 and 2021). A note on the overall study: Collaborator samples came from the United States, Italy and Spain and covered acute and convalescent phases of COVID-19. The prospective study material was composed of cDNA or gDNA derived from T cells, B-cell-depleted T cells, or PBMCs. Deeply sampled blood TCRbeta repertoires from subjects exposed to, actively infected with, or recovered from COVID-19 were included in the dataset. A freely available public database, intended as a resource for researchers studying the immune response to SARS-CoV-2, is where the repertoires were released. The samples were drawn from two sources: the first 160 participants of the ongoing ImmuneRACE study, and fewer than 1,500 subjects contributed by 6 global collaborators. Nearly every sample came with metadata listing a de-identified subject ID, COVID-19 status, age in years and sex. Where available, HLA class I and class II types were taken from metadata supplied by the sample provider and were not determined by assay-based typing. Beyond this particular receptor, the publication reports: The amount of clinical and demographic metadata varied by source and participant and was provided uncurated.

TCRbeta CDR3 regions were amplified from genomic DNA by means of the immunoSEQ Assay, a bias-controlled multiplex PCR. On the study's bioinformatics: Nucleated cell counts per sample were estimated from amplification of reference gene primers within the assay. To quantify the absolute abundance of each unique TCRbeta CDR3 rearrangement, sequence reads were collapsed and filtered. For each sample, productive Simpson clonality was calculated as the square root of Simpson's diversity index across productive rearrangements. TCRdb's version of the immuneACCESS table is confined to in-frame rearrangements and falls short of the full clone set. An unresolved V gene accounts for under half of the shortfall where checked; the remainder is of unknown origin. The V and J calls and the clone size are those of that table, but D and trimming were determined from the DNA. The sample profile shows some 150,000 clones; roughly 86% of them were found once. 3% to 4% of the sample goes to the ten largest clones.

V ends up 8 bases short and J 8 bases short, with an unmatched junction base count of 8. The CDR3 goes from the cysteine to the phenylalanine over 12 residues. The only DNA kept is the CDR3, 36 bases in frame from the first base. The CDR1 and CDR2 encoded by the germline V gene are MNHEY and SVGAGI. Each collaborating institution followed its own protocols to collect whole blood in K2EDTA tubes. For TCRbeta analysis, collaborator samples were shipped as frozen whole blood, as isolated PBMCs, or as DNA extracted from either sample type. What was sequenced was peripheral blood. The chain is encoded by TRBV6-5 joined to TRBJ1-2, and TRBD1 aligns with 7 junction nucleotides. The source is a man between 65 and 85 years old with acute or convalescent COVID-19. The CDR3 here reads CASGDRVWGYTF. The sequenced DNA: TGTGCCAGCGGCGACAGGGTCTGGGGCTACACCTTC.